The T cell receptor (beta chain) described here comes from a study of T cells expressing NK-cell markers. Looked up from germline, CDR1 is SGHKS and CDR2 is YYEKEE (reference sequence). The CDR3 sequence is 13 residues long. TCRdb reprocessed the 5' RACE reads, with one entry per CDR3 protein and no DNA. The sample table includes about 380,000 distinct CDR3 sequences. Sequencing input: blood T cells: a sorted CD56 or NKG2C T cell subset, CD4+ or CD8+ T cells, or bulk PBMC T cells (not recorded which). The chain has TRBV5-5 and TRBJ1-2; TCRdb designates TRBD1, a call that cannot be tested without DNA. The TCR comes from a man aged 18 to 69 in good health. This CDR3 is CASSLTRAEGYTF.